This T cell receptor beta chain stems from a study of blood T cell repertoires in COVID-19. Study-wide context: T cells, B-cell-depleted T cells, or PBMCs supplied cDNA or gDNA.

In the original processing: Estimation of nucleated cell counts relied on the amplification of reference gene primers. The assay was immunoSEQ multiplex PCR, and TCRdb's table has in-frame clones only and misses some. V and J calls plus clone size are reproduced from that table; the DNA served to infer D and trimming. This repertoire shows 65,000 to 90,000 clones, approximately 80% found once; its top ten account for more than 4.5%. Trimming cost V 7 bases and J 3 bases, with 12 bases left between them. Germline V gives CDR1 SQVTM, CDR2 ANQGSEA. CDR3 length: 13 residues. The clonotype originates from a woman aged 80 or over with active or convalescent COVID-19. Sequenced: peripheral blood. This sequence joins TRBV29-1 and TRBJ1-4; no definite D call. The CDR3 DNA is TGCAGCGCTTCGCGGGTGGCTAATGAAAAACTGTTTTTT. Translation: CSASRVANEKLFF.